A single sample is the source of the 22 T cell receptor beta chains below, sequenced in a study of OX40 agonist ivuxolimab in advanced cancers. The method was the immunoSEQ multiplex PCR assay. Not all clones reach the TCRdb copy of this immuneACCESS table, which keeps in-frame sequences only. Checked studies attribute under half of the gap to unresolved V genes and leave the rest unexplained. This sample comprises about 46,000 clones, approximately 91% of them detected only once. Together, the top ten hold about 52% of the sample. The sample in question was CD4+ or CD8+ T cells sorted from blood, obtained in a trial of the OX40 agonist ivuxolimab. These receptors were obtained from an adult with an advanced solid tumor such as melanoma, head and neck, liver or kidney cancer.

CDR3 DNA sequence: TGTGCCAGCAGCTTAGCATCGACAGGTATCGCCTACGAGCAGTACTTC. Its translation is CASSLASTGIAYEQYF. V and J are TRBV7-2 and TRBJ2-7, with D tentatively TRBD1 (6 bases). CDR3 length equals 16 residues. V lost 0 bases, J lost 2 bases, and 14 bases lay in between. Germline V gene data show CDR1 as SGHTA and CDR2 as FQGNSA. Complete variable domain (other parts from reference TRBV7-2 and TRBJ2-7): GAGVSQSPSNKVTEKGKDVELRCDPISGHTALYWYRQSLGQGLEFLIYFQGNSAPDKSGLPSDRFSAERTGGSVSTLTIQRTQQEDSAVYLCASSLASTGIAYEQYFGPGTRLTVT.

The rearrangement joins TRBV6-1 to TRBJ2-1, with D perhaps matching TRBD1 (7 bases). The V end was cut by 6 bases, the J end by 0 bases, with 12 bases between. The length of the CDR3 is 15 residues. Looked up from germline, CDR1 is MNHNS and CDR2 is SASEGT. The CDR3 loop reads CASREGQSSYNEQFF. The CDR3, as DNA: TGTGCCAGCAGGGAGGGACAGAGCTCCTACAATGAGCAGTTCTTC.

The chain recombines TRBV19 with TRBJ2-3; 9 bases match TRBD1. The CDR3 totals 15 residues. Losses at the gene ends were 2 bases for V and 3 bases for J; bases not matched to a gene: 3. Looked up from germline, CDR1 is LNHDA and CDR2 is SQIVND (reference sequence). The CDR3 DNA reads TGTGCCAGTAGTATATGGACAGGGGCTACAGATACGCAGTATTTT. This gives the protein CASSIWTGATDTQYF.

This chain joins TRBV15 and TRBJ1-5, with no clear D. From germline, CDR1 is LNHNV and CDR2 YYDKDF (reference sequence). Trimming shortened V by 1 base and J by 3 bases, and 13 bases separated the two germline ends. This CDR3 region has 16 residues. The chain's CDR3 is CATSRVFAGDNQPQHF. In nucleotides, the CDR3 is TGTGCCACCAGCAGAGTGTTTGCAGGCGACAATCAGCCCCAGCATTTT.

The rearrangement links TRBV19 to TRBJ2-1; TRBD2 matches 9 bases. Germline lookup yields CDR1 LNHDA and CDR2 SQIVND (reference sequence). The CDR3 is made up of 13 amino acids. The V and J ends lost 6 bases and 9 bases, in that order; junction bases with no gene match: 6. In DNA, the CDR3 is TGTGCCAGTAGCTTAGCGGGAGTTCCTGAGCAGTTCTTC. Residues: CASSLAGVPEQFF.

The chain couples TRBV4-1 to TRBJ1-5, with a tentative D call TRBD1 (5 bases). V was cut by 3 bases and J by 5 bases, with 17 bases left in between. Germline assignment: CDR1 MGHRA and CDR2 YSYEKL. The CDR3 has 16 residues. CDR3 DNA: TGCGCCAGCAGCCACGCTGACAGAAGTTGGGATCAGCCCCAGCATTTT. It is translated as CASSHADRSWDQPQHF.

V is TRBV28 and J is TRBJ2-7, with D possibly being TRBD1 (6 bases). Trimming left V 2 bases short and J 0 bases short, with 11 bases between. Germline values: CDR1 MDHEN, CDR2 SYDVKM. The CDR3 has 15 amino acids. CDR3 amino acids: CASSLDRPSSYEQYF. The CDR3 DNA sequence: TGTGCCAGCAGTTTAGACAGGCCGAGCTCCTACGAGCAGTACTTC.

V gene TRBV29-1 combines with J gene TRBJ1-2; weak D call: TRBD1 (6 bases). The germline V gene encodes CDR1 SQVTM and CDR2 ANQGSEA. V shed 3 bases and J shed 4 bases, with 15 bases lying between them. The CDR3 length is 14 residues. In DNA, the CDR3 is TGCAGCGTTGACCCCCAGGGGCCATTCTATGGCTACACCTTC. This encodes CSVDPQGPFYGYTF.

The rearrangement joins TRBV7-2 to TRBJ2-7; D not certain. This CDR3 spans 16 amino acids. The germline gives CDR1 SGHTA, CDR2 FQGNSA. With 2 bases removed from V and 7 bases from J, the gap between germline ends came to 21 bases. The CDR3 spells CASSLIGLAALGEQYF. In DNA form, the CDR3 reads TGTGCCAGCAGCTTAATTGGTTTGGCAGCCTTGGGGGAGCAGTACTTC. Combining the CDR3 with reference TRBV7-2 and TRBJ2-7 gives the whole variable domain GAGVSQSPSNKVTEKGKDVELRCDPISGHTALYWYRQSLGQGLEFLIYFQGNSAPDKSGLPSDRFSAERTGGSVSTLTIQRTQQEDSAVYLCASSLIGLAALGEQYFGPGTRLTVT.

The J gene is TRBJ1-1, the V gene TRBV9, with D tentatively TRBD1 (6 bases). The CDR3 extends over 15 amino acids. Trimming took 3 bases from V and 5 from J, leaving 17 bases between them. CDR1 and CDR2 from the germline V gene are SGDLS and YYNGEE. CDR3: CASSALWGLETEAFF. Here the CDR3 DNA reads TGTGCCAGCAGCGCTCTTTGGGGGCTCGAAACTGAAGCTTTCTTT.

CDR3 coding DNA: TGTGCCAGCTCACCAGGCAACTCCTACGAGCAGTACTTC. Translating gives CASSPGNSYEQYF. The genes are TRBV18 and TRBJ2-7; no clear D gene. The CDR3 sequence is 13 residues long. CDR1 KGHSH and CDR2 LQKENI come from the germline V gene. V gave up 2 bases and J gave up 0 bases, with 5 bases separating them.

This clone was observed once. The chain is built from TRBV14 and TRBJ1-1; D not resolved. The CDR3 loop spans 15 amino acids. Germline values: CDR1 SGHDN, CDR2 FVKESK. V was shortened by 0 bases and J by 1 base, with 9 bases between the two germline ends. The CDR3 reads CASSQDFVKNTEAFF. The CDR3 nucleotides read TGTGCCAGCAGCCAAGATTTCGTCAAGAACACTGAAGCTTTCTTT.

V usage is TRBV6-5 and J usage is TRBJ1-6; 7 bases are shared with TRBD1. Germline CDR1 is MNHEY and CDR2 is SVGAGI. CDR3 length: 15 amino acids. J lost 6 bases, V lost 6 bases, and 8 bases had no gene match. The CDR3 region is CASRQQQGTNSPLHF. The CDR3 coding sequence is TGTGCCAGCAGGCAACAACAGGGGACTAATTCACCCCTCCACTTT.

This clone was detected a few times. As DNA, the CDR3 is TGTGCCAGCAGCTTAGGAACAGACTTGTCCTACGAGCAGTACTTC. Translated, it gives CASSLGTDLSYEQYF. The chain carries TRBV7-9 and TRBJ2-7; D unresolved. Trimming stripped 1 base from V and 1 base from J, with 11 bases between. This CDR3 region has 15 residues. Per the germline V gene, CDR1 is SEHNR and CDR2 is FQNEAQ (reference sequence).

The CDR3 reads CASSLAWSLSYNEQFF. CDR3 coding DNA: TGTGCCAGCAGCTTAGCTTGGAGCCTCTCCTACAATGAGCAGTTCTTC. The chain uses TRBV7-2 and TRBJ2-1; no reliable D call. The CDR3 loop spans 16 amino acids. Germline V gene sequence: CDR1 SGHTA, CDR2 FQGNSA. Trimming cost V 0 bases and J 0 bases, with 9 bases left between them.

The V and J genes are TRBV4-2 and TRBJ2-1; D is undetermined. This CDR3 spans 15 amino acids. Per the germline V gene, CDR1 is LGHNA and CDR2 is YNFKEQ. Trimming shortened V by 0 bases and J by 3 bases, and 9 bases separated the two germline ends. CDR3 sequence: CASSQEGTDYNEQFF. CDR3 sequence (DNA): TGTGCCAGCAGCCAAGAGGGTACAGACTACAATGAGCAGTTCTTC.

The rearrangement joins TRBV9 to TRBJ2-5, with 7 positions matching TRBD2. Trimming cost V 0 bases and J 5 bases; bases outside gene matches: 7. The length of the CDR3 is 15 residues. Germline values: CDR1 SGDLS, CDR2 YYNGEE. CDR3: CASSVAGGRGETQYF. In DNA, the CDR3 is TGTGCCAGCAGCGTAGCGGGCGGGAGAGGGGAGACCCAGTACTTC. Variable domain in full (rest from reference TRBV9 and TRBJ2-5): DSGVTQTPKHLITATGQRVTLRCSPRSGDLSVYWYQQSLDQGLQFLIQYYNGEERAKGNILERFSAQQFPDLHSELNLSSLELGDSALYFCASSVAGGRGETQYFGPGTRLLVL.

The chain has TRBV6-4 and TRBJ2-1; D is unresolved. The CDR3 length is 14 residues. Germline lookup yields CDR1 MRHNA and CDR2 SNTAGT. Trimming pared 0 bases from V and 8 bases from J, leaving 11 bases between. The CDR3 here is CASSDSPNLDEQFF. CDR3 in DNA: TGTGCCAGCAGTGACTCTCCGAACTTGGATGAGCAGTTCTTC.

This chain uses TRBV15 with TRBJ2-7; tentative D call: TRBD1 (6 bases). The CDR3 is 14 residues long. Germline values: CDR1 LNHNV, CDR2 YYDKDF (reference sequence). Trimming took 0 bases from V and 2 from J, leaving 8 bases between them. The CDR3 bases are TGTGCCACCAGCAGAGATAGGGGGACCTACGAGCAGTACTTC. This sequence encodes CATSRDRGTYEQYF.

The chain is built from TRBV6-5 and TRBJ2-5; D call uncertain. The DNA end is a closer match to TRBJ2-7, so the J assignment may be wrong. CDR3 length equals 11 residues. Germline values: CDR1 MNHEY, CDR2 SVGAGI. The CDR3 region has the DNA TGTGCCAGCAGGGCTTCATACGAGCAGTACTTC. Amino acid sequence: CASRASYEQYF.

Turning to this clone: Compared with germline, one end of the junction differs, possibly owing to a read error. The chain has TRBV7-9 and TRBJ1-2; unclear D gene. This CDR3 is built from 12 residues. CDR1 and CDR2 from the germline V gene are SEHNR and FQNEAQ (reference sequence). The CDR3 here is CASSLLNYGYTF. The CDR3, as DNA: TGTGCCAGCAGCTTATTGAACTACGGCTACACCTTC.

CDR3 bases: TGTGCCATCAGTGAAAGGATCGGTTTTTGGGGAACCTACGAGCAGTACTTC. Translating gives CAISERIGFWGTYEQYF. The rearrangement links TRBV10-3 to TRBJ2-7; D call uncertain. Germline CDR1 ENHRY, CDR2 SYGVKD. The CDR3 runs to 17 residues. V shed 3 bases and J shed 2 bases, with 20 bases lying between them.